Reported below is one T cell receptor (beta chain). V shed 6 bases and J shed 9 bases, with 15 bases lying between them. The CDR3 is 13 residues long. Germline-derived CDR1 and CDR2 are MDHEN and SYDVKM. The data originate from a study of STAT5B mutations in CD4+ large granular lymphocyte leukemia. Produced via immunoSEQ multiplex PCR; TCRdb's table is partial and in-frame only. The sample contains 40,000 to 45,000 clones, roughly 79% of which appear only once. This sequence was found in a human donor in good health. The sequencing sample was made of CD4+ T cells from blood buffy coats. The chain combines TRBV28 with TRBJ2-1; a possible D gene is TRBD1 (5 bases). The CDR3 coding sequence is TGTGCCAGCAGCCTAAGGGCTAGGGGTGAGCAGTTCTTC. Its protein is CASSLRARGEQFF.